What follows are 15 T cell receptor beta chains derived from one specimen sequenced in a study of blood T cell repertoires in COVID-19. Sequencing was performed with immunoSEQ multiplex PCR; in TCRdb, only in-frame clones are kept and a portion is missing. The top ten clones hold under 3% of a sample with fewer than 250,000 clones, about 80% of them seen once. Input material: peripheral blood. These receptors came from a woman in her 40s with active or convalescent COVID-19.

This clone was seen a few times. This chain connects TRBV6-5 to TRBJ1-5; 7 bases are a match to TRBD1. This CDR3 comprises 14 residues. Germline CDR1 MNHEY, CDR2 SVGAGI. V lost 6 bases and J lost 4; bases outside the gene matches: 6. DNA for the CDR3: TGTGCCAGCAGCTCGACAGGGAATAATCAGCCCCAGCATTTT. This gives the protein CASSSTGNNQPQHF.

J is TRBJ2-1 and V is TRBV18; 10 nucleotides align to TRBD2. The CDR3 totals 15 residues. J gave up 2 bases and V 6 bases, and 4 bases lay outside the gene matches. Germline assignment: CDR1 KGHSH and CDR2 LQKENI. The CDR3 loop reads CASSLSGRAYNEQFF. CDR3 nucleotide sequence: TGTGCCAGCTCCCTGAGCGGGAGGGCCTACAATGAGCAGTTCTTC.

There are a few counts of this clone. This chain uses TRBV7-6 with TRBJ2-1; 10 nucleotides agree with TRBD2. The CDR3 is made up of 16 amino acids. The V and J ends lost 0 bases and 8 bases, in that order; junction bases with no gene match: 7. The germline V gene has CDR1 SGHVS and CDR2 FNYEAQ. The CDR3 region is CASSLALAGAGDEQFF. The CDR3 nucleotides read TGTGCCAGCAGCTTAGCTCTAGCGGGGGCCGGGGATGAGCAGTTCTTC.

In this sample, this clone turned up a few times. This chain links TRBV19 with TRBJ2-2; a possible D gene is TRBD2 (6 bases). The CDR3 runs to 13 residues. Trimming stripped 3 bases from V and 6 bases from J, with 8 bases between. The germline gives CDR1 LNHDA, CDR2 SQIVND (reference sequence). CDR3 coding DNA: TGTGCCAGTAGTATCGGGGGTCCCGGGGAGCTGTTTTTT. Its protein product is CASSIGGPGELFF. Using reference TRBV19 and TRBJ2-2 for the parts outside the CDR3, the full variable domain is DGGITQSPKYLFRKEGQNVTLSCEQNLNHDAMYWYRQDPGQGLRLIYYSQIVNDFQKGDIAEGYSVSREKKESFPLTVTSAQKNPTAFYLCASSIGGPGELFFGEGSRLTVL.

In DNA, the CDR3 is TGTGCCAGCAGCGGAGGGCCGCGAATTGAAGCTTTCTTT. It specifies CASSGGPRIEAFF. The chain is built from TRBV11-2 and TRBJ1-1; D ambiguous. Trimming took 5 bases from V and 7 from J, leaving 14 bases between them. CDR1 is SGHAT, CDR2 FQNNGV, per germline. This CDR3 comprises 13 residues.

This clone showed up just once. The chain has TRBV19 and TRBJ2-5; 7 nucleotides line up with TRBD1. Looked up from germline, CDR1 is LNHDA and CDR2 is SQIVND (reference sequence). The CDR3 is made up of 13 amino acids. With 5 bases clipped from V and 3 bases from J, the junction kept 3 bases outside the gene matches. The CDR3 sequence: CASSPDREETQYF. DNA of the CDR3: TGTGCCAGTAGTCCTGACAGGGAAGAGACCCAGTACTTC.

The gene calls are TRBV9 and TRBJ2-3, with 9 bases aligning to TRBD2. The length of the CDR3 is 17 residues. The junction had 7 bases not matched to a gene; V was cut back by 2 bases and J by 0 bases. Germline loops: CDR1 SGDLS, CDR2 YYNGEE. This CDR3 reads CASSVTTSGSSTDTQYF. The CDR3 bases are TGTGCCAGCAGCGTTACGACTAGCGGCTCAAGCACAGATACGCAGTATTTT.

This clone appeared a few times. The chain is built from TRBV25-1 and TRBJ1-4; unclear D gene. This CDR3 spans 16 amino acids. Germline loops: CDR1 MGHDK, CDR2 SYGVNS. Trimming removed 2 bases at V and 4 bases at J, with 14 bases between. The CDR3 loop is CASSETPRSINEKLFF. DNA of the CDR3: TGTGCCAGCAGTGAAACTCCCCGCTCGATTAATGAAAAACTGTTTTTT.

The gene calls are TRBV30 and TRBJ2-2; 9 bases line up with TRBD1. Germline values: CDR1 GTSNPN, CDR2 SVGIG (reference sequence). This CDR3 has 14 residues. The V and J ends lost 8 bases and 7 bases, in that order; junction bases with no gene match: 11. CDR3 nucleotide sequence: TGTGCCGGGGGGGACAGGGCTTATGGCGGGGAGCTGTTTTTT. Its protein product is CAGGDRAYGGELFF. The whole variable domain, remainder taken from reference TRBV30 and TRBJ2-2, is SQTIHQWPATLVQPVGSPLSLECTVEGTSNPNLYWYRQAAGRGLQLLFYSVGIGQISSEVPQNLSASRPQDRQFILSSKKLLLSDSGFYLCAGGDRAYGGELFFGEGSRLTVL.

The chain is built from TRBV4-2 and TRBJ2-7, with TRBD1 matching over 12 bases. The V gene's germline CDR1 is LGHNA and CDR2 YNFKEQ. The CDR3 is made up of 15 amino acids. The V segment lost 1 base and the J segment 5 bases; nucleotides outside the gene matches: 3. The CDR3 loop is CASSQGGTGGNEQYF. CDR3 nucleotides: TGTGCCAGCAGCCAAGGGGGGACAGGGGGCAACGAGCAGTACTTC.

This clone was seen more than once but under ten times. V and J are TRBV30 and TRBJ1-2, with D possibly matching TRBD1 (5 bases). The V gene lost 4 bases and the J gene lost 3 bases, with 9 bases spanning the gap. The CDR3 runs 12 residues. CDR1 and CDR2 from the germline V gene are GTSNPN and SVGIG (reference sequence). CDR3 in DNA: TGTGCCTGGACAGGGATCTACTATGGCTACACCTTC. Its translation is CAWTGIYYGYTF.

This sequence joins TRBV24-1 and TRBJ2-7; D perhaps matches TRBD2 (5 bases). Trimming took off 7 bases at V and 2 bases at J, with 8 bases between the two ends. Germline CDR1 KGHDR, CDR2 SFDVKD. The CDR3 covers 12 residues. The CDR3 is CATSMEAYEQYF. CDR3 coding DNA: TGTGCCACCAGCATGGAGGCCTACGAGCAGTACTTC.

This chain links TRBV19 with TRBJ1-5; no definite D call. Germline CDR1 LNHDA, CDR2 SQIVND (reference sequence). Between the trimmed V and J ends, which lost 1 base and 5 bases, there was a span of 15 bases. This CDR3 spans 16 amino acids. The CDR3 region has the DNA TGTGCCAGTAGTATAGGTGGCGGGCGAAAGTATCAGCCCCAGCATTTT. Protein sequence: CASSIGGGRKYQPQHF.

The chain has TRBV11-1 and TRBJ2-7; a possible D gene is TRBD1 (6 bases). Germline CDR1 is SGHAT and CDR2 is FQDESV (reference sequence). The CDR3 runs to 15 residues. Trimming took 0 bases from V and 1 from J, leaving 10 bases between them. CDR3 in amino acids: CASSLAPRGSYEQYF. CDR3 nucleotides: TGTGCCAGCAGCTTAGCCCCGAGGGGGTCCTACGAGCAGTACTTC.

The chain combines TRBV6-6 with TRBJ1-6; D may be TRBD1 (6 bases). From germline, CDR1 is MNHNY and CDR2 SVGAGI (reference sequence). The CDR3 extends over 17 amino acids. Trimming took off 6 bases at V and 1 base at J, with 16 bases between the two ends. CDR3 sequence: CASSRRQAPSYNSPLHF. The CDR3 nucleotides read TGTGCCAGCAGCCGAAGACAGGCGCCGTCCTATAATTCACCCCTCCACTTT.